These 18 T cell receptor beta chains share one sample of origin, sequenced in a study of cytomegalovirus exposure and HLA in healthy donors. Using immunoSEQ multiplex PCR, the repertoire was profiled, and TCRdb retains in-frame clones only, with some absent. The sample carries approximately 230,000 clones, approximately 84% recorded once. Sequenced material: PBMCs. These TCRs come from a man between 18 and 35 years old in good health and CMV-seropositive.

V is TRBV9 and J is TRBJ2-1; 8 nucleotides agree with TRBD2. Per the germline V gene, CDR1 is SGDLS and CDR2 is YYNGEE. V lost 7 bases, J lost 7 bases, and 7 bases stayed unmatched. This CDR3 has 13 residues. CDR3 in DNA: TGTGCCAGCGGGAGAACTAGCGGTAATGAGCAGTTCTTC. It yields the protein CASGRTSGNEQFF.

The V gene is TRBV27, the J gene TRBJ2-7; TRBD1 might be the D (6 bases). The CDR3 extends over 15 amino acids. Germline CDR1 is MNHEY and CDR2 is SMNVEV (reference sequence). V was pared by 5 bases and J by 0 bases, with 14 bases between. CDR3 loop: CASSLVPRGSYEQYF. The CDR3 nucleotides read TGTGCCAGCAGTCTCGTGCCCAGGGGCTCCTACGAGCAGTACTTC.

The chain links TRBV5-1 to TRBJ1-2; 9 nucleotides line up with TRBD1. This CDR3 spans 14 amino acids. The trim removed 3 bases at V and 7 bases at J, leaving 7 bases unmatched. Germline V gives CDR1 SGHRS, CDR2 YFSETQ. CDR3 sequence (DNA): TGCGCCAGCAGCTCGGGACAGGGCGGCTGTGGCTACACCTTC. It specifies CASSSGQGGCGYTF.

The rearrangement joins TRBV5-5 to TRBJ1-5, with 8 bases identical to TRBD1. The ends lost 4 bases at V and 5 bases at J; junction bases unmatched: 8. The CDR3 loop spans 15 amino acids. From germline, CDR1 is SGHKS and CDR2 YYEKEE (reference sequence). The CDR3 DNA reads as TGTGCCAGCAGCGCGGACAGGGAAAAAGATCAGCCCCAGCATTTT. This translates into CASSADREKDQPQHF.

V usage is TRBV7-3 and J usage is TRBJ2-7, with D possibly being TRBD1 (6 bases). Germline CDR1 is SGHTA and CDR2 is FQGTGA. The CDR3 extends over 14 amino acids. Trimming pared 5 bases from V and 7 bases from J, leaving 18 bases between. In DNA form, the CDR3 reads TGTGCCAGCAGCCCAGGGGCCAATACGGGTGAGCAGTACTTC. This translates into CASSPGANTGEQYF.

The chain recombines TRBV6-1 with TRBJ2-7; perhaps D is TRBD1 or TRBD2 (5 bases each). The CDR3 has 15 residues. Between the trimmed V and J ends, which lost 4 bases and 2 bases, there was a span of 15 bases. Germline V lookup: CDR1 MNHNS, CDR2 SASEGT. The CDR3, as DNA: TGTGCCAGCAGTGCTCGGGATCAGGGCCCCTACGAGCAGTACTTC. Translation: CASSARDQGPYEQYF.

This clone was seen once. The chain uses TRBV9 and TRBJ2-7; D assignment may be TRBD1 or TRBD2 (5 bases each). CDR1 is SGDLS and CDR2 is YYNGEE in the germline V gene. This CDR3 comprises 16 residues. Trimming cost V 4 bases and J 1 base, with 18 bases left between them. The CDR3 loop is CASSRDPTAPSYEQYF. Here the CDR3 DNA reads TGTGCCAGCAGCCGGGACCCCACCGCCCCGTCCTACGAGCAGTACTTC.

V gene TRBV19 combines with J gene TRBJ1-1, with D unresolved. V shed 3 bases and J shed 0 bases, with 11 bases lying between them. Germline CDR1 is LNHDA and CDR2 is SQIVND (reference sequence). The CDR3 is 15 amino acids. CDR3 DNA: TGTGCCAGTAGTATCTACAGCGGTATGAACACTGAAGCTTTCTTT. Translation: CASSIYSGMNTEAFF.

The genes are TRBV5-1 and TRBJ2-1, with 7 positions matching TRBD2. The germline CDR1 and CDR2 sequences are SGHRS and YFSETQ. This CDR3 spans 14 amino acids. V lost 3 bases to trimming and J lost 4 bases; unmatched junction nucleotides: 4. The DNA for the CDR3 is TGCGCCAGCAGCTGGGAGGGCGGGTACAATGAGCAGTTCTTC. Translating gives CASSWEGGYNEQFF.

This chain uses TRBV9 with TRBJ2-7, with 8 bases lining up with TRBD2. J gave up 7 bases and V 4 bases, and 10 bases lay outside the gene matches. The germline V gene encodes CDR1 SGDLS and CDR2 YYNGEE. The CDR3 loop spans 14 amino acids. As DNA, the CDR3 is TGTGCCAGCAGCACCGTTGGGGCGGGAGGTGAGCAGTACTTC. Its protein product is CASSTVGAGGEQYF. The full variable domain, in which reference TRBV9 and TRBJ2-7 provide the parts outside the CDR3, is DSGVTQTPKHLITATGQRVTLRCSPRSGDLSVYWYQQSLDQGLQFLIQYYNGEERAKGNILERFSAQQFPDLHSELNLSSLELGDSALYFCASSTVGAGGEQYFGPGTRLTVT.

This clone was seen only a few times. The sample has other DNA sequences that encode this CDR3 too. CDR3 nucleotide sequence: TGTGCCAGCAGTCCCCAGGGGGCGCATGGCTACACCTTC. Its protein product is CASSPQGAHGYTF. V and J are TRBV2 and TRBJ1-2; TRBD1 matches at 8 bases. The CDR3 consists of 13 residues. Per germline, CDR1 SNHLY and CDR2 FYNNEI. V shed 5 bases, J shed 6 bases, and the junction held 5 bases outside the gene matches.

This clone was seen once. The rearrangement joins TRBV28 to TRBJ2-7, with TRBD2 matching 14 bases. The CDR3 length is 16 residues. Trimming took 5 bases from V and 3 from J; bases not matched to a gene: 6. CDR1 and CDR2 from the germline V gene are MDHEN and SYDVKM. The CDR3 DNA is TGTGCCAGCAGTCCCTTGGGACTAGCGGGGGTCTACGAGCAGTACTTC. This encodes CASSPLGLAGVYEQYF. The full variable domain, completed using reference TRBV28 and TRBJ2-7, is DVKVTQSSRYLVKRTGEKVFLECVQDMDHENMFWYRQDPGLGLRLIYFSYDVKMKEKGDIPEGYSVSREKKERFSLILESASTNQTSMYLCASSPLGLAGVYEQYFGPGTRLTVT.

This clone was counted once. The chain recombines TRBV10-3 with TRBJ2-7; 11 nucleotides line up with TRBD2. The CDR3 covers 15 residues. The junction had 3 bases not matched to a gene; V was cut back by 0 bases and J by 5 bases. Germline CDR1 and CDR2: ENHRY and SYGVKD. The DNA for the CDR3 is TGTGCCATCAGTGAGTCCGGGACTAGCGGCGACGAGCAGTACTTC. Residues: CAISESGTSGDEQYF.

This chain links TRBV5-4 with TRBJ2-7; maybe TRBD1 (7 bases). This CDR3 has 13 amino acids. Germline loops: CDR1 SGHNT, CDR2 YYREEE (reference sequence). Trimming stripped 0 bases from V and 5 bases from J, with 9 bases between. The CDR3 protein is CASSLGRGDEQYF. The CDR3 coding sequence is TGTGCCAGCAGCTTGGGCAGGGGGGACGAGCAGTACTTC.

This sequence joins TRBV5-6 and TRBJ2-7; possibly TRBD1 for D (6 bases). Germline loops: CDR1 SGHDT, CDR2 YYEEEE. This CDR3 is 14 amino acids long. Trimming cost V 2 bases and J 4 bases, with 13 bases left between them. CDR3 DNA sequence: TGTGCCAGCAGCTTCTGGCAGGGGTTGTACGAGCAGTACTTC. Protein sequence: CASSFWQGLYEQYF.

The chain's CDR3 is CASSARQGWNEQFF. The CDR3 DNA reads as TGTGCCAGCAGCGCCCGACAGGGGTGGAATGAGCAGTTCTTC. The V and J genes are TRBV7-8 and TRBJ2-1, with 8 bases aligning to TRBD1. CDR1 and CDR2 (germline): SGHVS, FQNEAQ. V shed 5 bases and J 7 bases; nucleotides not matched to a gene: 7. CDR3 length: 14 amino acids.

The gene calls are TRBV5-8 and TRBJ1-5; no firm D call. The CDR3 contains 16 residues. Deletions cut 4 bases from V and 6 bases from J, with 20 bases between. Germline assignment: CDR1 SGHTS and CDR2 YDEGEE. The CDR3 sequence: CASSLSRDGGPQPQHF. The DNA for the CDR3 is TGTGCCAGCAGCCTCTCGCGGGATGGAGGACCTCAGCCCCAGCATTTT.

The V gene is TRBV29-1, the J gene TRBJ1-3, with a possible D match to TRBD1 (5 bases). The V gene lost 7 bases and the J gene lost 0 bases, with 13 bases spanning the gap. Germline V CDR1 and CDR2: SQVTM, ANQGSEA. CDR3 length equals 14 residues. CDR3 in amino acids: CSAQTGSSGNTIYF. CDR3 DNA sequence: TGCAGCGCTCAAACAGGATCCTCTGGAAACACCATATATTTT.